The present T cell receptor beta chain was sequenced within a study of blood T cell repertoires in COVID-19. The V gene end was trimmed by 2 bases and the J gene end by 1 base; junction bases not matched to a gene: 8. The CDR3 spans 16 residues. Germline V gene sequence: CDR1 GTSNPN, CDR2 SVGIG (reference sequence). In the original analysis: It was from reference gene primer amplification that nucleated cell counts were estimated. Only in-frame clones appear in the TCRdb table, and some are missing; sequencing was by immunoSEQ multiplex PCR. For V, J and clone size, that table is used; D and trimming come from the DNA. The table lists approximately 36,000 clones, around 87% of them singletons.

The V gene is TRBV30, the J gene TRBJ1-2, with TRBD1 identical over 9 bases. This TCR was sampled from a man between 60 and 70 years old with active or convalescent COVID-19. Sample: peripheral blood. The chain's CDR3 is CAWSRTGVTYNYGYTF. CDR3 nucleotides: TGTGCCTGGAGTCGGACAGGGGTTACCTATAACTATGGCTACACCTTC.